This is a list of T cell receptor beta chains from one sample in a study of T cell repertoires in cytomegalovirus infection. MiXCR, applied by TCRdb to the reads, yields one record per CDR3 protein. Here the sample spans 510,000 or so distinct CDR3 sequences, about a quarter being singletons. Material: PBMCs. These receptors were obtained from a human donor in good health (CMV status not recorded). Some clones in this sample may be carry-over from other donors' samples. CDR3s include the opening cysteine and the closing phenylalanine or tryptophan. The D gene is left open where the match is weak. For some rows the clone size is stated as once, few or many, or as a class when expanded; others skip it.

len: 13
v_gene: TRBV6-1
j_gene: TRBJ2-5
abundance: NA
d_gene: NA
CDR3nt: TGTGCCAGCAGACGGGACACCCAAGAGACCCAGTACTTC
CDR3aa: CASRRDTQETQYF

len: 14
v_gene: TRBV6-5
j_gene: TRBJ2-2
abundance: few
d_gene: NA
CDR3nt: TGTGCCAGCACCCAGGGGTCGAACACCGGGGAGCTGTTTTTT
CDR3aa: CASTQGSNTGELFF

len: 15
v_gene: TRBV12-3/TRBV12-4
j_gene: TRBJ1-3
abundance: NA
d_gene: TRBD1
CDR3nt: TGTGCCAGCAGTCGGTGGACAGGGAGGGGAAACACCATATATTTT
CDR3aa: CASSRWTGRGNTIYF

len: 15
v_gene: TRBV7-2
j_gene: TRBJ1-6
abundance: many
d_gene: NA
CDR3nt: TGTGCCAGCAGCTCCCGACGGGACTCGGATTCACCCCTCCACTTT
CDR3aa: CASSSRRDSDSPLHF

len: 13
v_gene: TRBV4-1
j_gene: TRBJ1-1
abundance: NA
d_gene: NA
CDR3nt: TGCGCCAGCAGCCACAGGGAGGTCACTGAAGCTTTCTTT
CDR3aa: CASSHREVTEAFF

len: 15
v_gene: TRBV6-1
j_gene: TRBJ2-3
abundance: few
d_gene: NA
CDR3nt: TGTGCCAGCAGTGAGGGACTCCGTGCCACAGATACGCAGTATTTT
CDR3aa: CASSEGLRATDTQYF

len: 13
v_gene: TRBV28
j_gene: TRBJ2-3
abundance: few
d_gene: NA
CDR3nt: TGTGCCAGCAGTTTTCCCCTTAAGGATACGCAGTATTTT
CDR3aa: CASSFPLKDTQYF

len: 20
v_gene: TRBV15
j_gene: TRBJ2-1
abundance: NA
d_gene: NA
CDR3nt: TGTGCCACCAGCAGAGACTTCCCCAATCAGGGCTCCTGGTCCTACAATGAGCAGTTCTTC
CDR3aa: CATSRDFPNQGSWSYNEQFF

len: 15
v_gene: TRBV7-2
j_gene: TRBJ2-3
abundance: many
d_gene: TRBD2
CDR3nt: TGTGCCAGCAGCTTAGTAGCGGGAGGGCCAGATACGCAGTATTTT
CDR3aa: CASSLVAGGPDTQYF

len: 17
v_gene: TRBV2
j_gene: TRBJ1-2
abundance: few
d_gene: NA
CDR3nt: TGTGCCAGCAGTGAAGCGGAGGTAGACTGGGACATCCTTGGCTACACCTTC
CDR3aa: CASSEAEVDWDILGYTF

len: 14
v_gene: TRBV4-3
j_gene: TRBJ2-3
abundance: many
d_gene: TRBD2
CDR3nt: TGCGCCAGCAGCCCGGGACTCGGACTAGGGGCGCAGTATTTT
CDR3aa: CASSPGLGLGAQYF

len: 14
v_gene: TRBV7-9
j_gene: TRBJ2-7
abundance: few
d_gene: NA
CDR3nt: TGTGCCAGCAGCAAAGAGGGACGAAACTACGAGCAGTACTTC
CDR3aa: CASSKEGRNYEQYF

len: 15
v_gene: TRBV7-8
j_gene: TRBJ1-5
abundance: many
d_gene: NA
CDR3nt: TGTGCCAGCAGCCGAGTCGGCCAGGGAAATCAGCCCCAGCATTTT
CDR3aa: CASSRVGQGNQPQHF

len: 15
v_gene: TRBV2
j_gene: TRBJ1-4
abundance: few
d_gene: TRBD1
CDR3nt: TGTGCCAGCAGTCTGGGGACAGACCGGAATGAAAAACTGTTTTTT
CDR3aa: CASSLGTDRNEKLFF

len: 18
v_gene: TRBV7-6
j_gene: TRBJ2-7
abundance: NA
d_gene: NA
CDR3nt: TGTGCCAGCAGCTTAGAGGGGCCCCGGGGGGCCCTGTCCTACGAGCAGTACTTC
CDR3aa: CASSLEGPRGALSYEQYF

len: 15
v_gene: TRBV19
j_gene: TRBJ1-4
abundance: NA
d_gene: NA
CDR3nt: TGTGCCAGTAGTATAGATTCCCAGGGGCTGGAAAAACTGTTTTTT
CDR3aa: CASSIDSQGLEKLFF

len: 14
v_gene: TRBV6-2/TRBV6-3
j_gene: TRBJ2-7
abundance: NA
d_gene: TRBD1
CDR3nt: TGTGCCAGCAGTCACGGACAGGGGAGCTACGAGCAGTACTTC
CDR3aa: CASSHGQGSYEQYF

len: 14
v_gene: TRBV28
j_gene: TRBJ1-2
abundance: once
d_gene: TRBD1
CDR3nt: TGTGCCAGCAGTTCACAGGGGGTGAACTATGGCTACACCTTC
CDR3aa: CASSSQGVNYGYTF

len: 13
v_gene: TRBV7-6
j_gene: TRBJ2-1
abundance: many
d_gene: NA
CDR3nt: TGTGCCAGCAGCTTTCTAAAACAAAATGAGCAGTTCTTC
CDR3aa: CASSFLKQNEQFF

len: 14
v_gene: TRBV14
j_gene: TRBJ1-2
abundance: NA
d_gene: TRBD1
CDR3nt: TGTGCCAGCAGCCATGGGACAGGGGGCTATGGCTACACCTTC
CDR3aa: CASSHGTGGYGYTF

len: 15
v_gene: TRBV28
j_gene: TRBJ2-7
abundance: many
d_gene: TRBD1
CDR3nt: TGTGCCAGCAGTTCCGGACAGGGGCGCCCCTACGAGCAGTACTTC
CDR3aa: CASSSGQGRPYEQYF

len: 15
v_gene: TRBV6-2/TRBV6-3
j_gene: TRBJ2-1
abundance: few
d_gene: TRBD2
CDR3nt: TGTGCCAGCAGTCACGAGCGGGGGAGGGTAAATGAGCAGTTCTTC
CDR3aa: CASSHERGRVNEQFF

len: 16
v_gene: TRBV11-3
j_gene: TRBJ2-4
abundance: many
d_gene: TRBD2
CDR3nt: TGTGCCAGCACTCCTAGCGGGAGTTTCGGGAAAAACATTCAGTACTTC
CDR3aa: CASTPSGSFGKNIQYF

len: 15
v_gene: TRBV6-5
j_gene: TRBJ1-1
abundance: NA
d_gene: TRBD1
CDR3nt: TGTGCCAGCAGGGACCGGGACAGGGGGAACACTGAAGCTTTCTTT
CDR3aa: CASRDRDRGNTEAFF

len: 13
v_gene: TRBV10-3
j_gene: TRBJ2-1
abundance: many
d_gene: NA
CDR3nt: TGTGCCATCAGTGAGTCCTCCGGTATTGAGCAGTTCTTC
CDR3aa: CAISESSGIEQFF

len: 13
v_gene: TRBV7-6
j_gene: TRBJ2-1
abundance: NA
d_gene: NA
CDR3nt: TGTGCCAGCAGCTATGGATCTTCGAATGAGCAGTTCTTC
CDR3aa: CASSYGSSNEQFF

len: 15
v_gene: TRBV5-1
j_gene: TRBJ1-4
abundance: NA
d_gene: NA
CDR3nt: TGCGCCAGCAGCTTGGGGTACACATTGAGAGAAAAACTGTTTTTT
CDR3aa: CASSLGYTLREKLFF

len: 17
v_gene: TRBV7-9
j_gene: TRBJ1-2
abundance: NA
d_gene: TRBD1
CDR3nt: TGTGCCAGCAGCATCCGGGACAGGGGGCGTCCCACCTATGGCTACACCTTC
CDR3aa: CASSIRDRGRPTYGYTF

len: 12
v_gene: TRBV7-2
j_gene: TRBJ2-3
abundance: many
d_gene: NA
CDR3nt: TGTGCCAGCAGCCCGACCACAGATACGCAGTATTTT
CDR3aa: CASSPTTDTQYF

len: 11
v_gene: TRBV20-1
j_gene: TRBJ1-2
abundance: NA
d_gene: NA
CDR3nt: TGCAGTGCTAGAGCGCCGCGCGGCTACACCTTC
CDR3aa: CSARAPRGYTF

len: 17
v_gene: TRBV19
j_gene: TRBJ2-2
abundance: few
d_gene: NA
CDR3nt: TGTGCCACCAGAAGAAACTGGGCACAGTTGAACACCGGGGAGCTGTTTTTT
CDR3aa: CATRRNWAQLNTGELFF

len: 17
v_gene: TRBV6-6
j_gene: TRBJ2-3
abundance: NA
d_gene: NA
CDR3nt: TGTGCCAGCAGCCTCACGGGTTCGGCTCGTAGCACAGATACGCAGTATTTT
CDR3aa: CASSLTGSARSTDTQYF

len: 13
v_gene: TRBV27
j_gene: TRBJ2-1
abundance: NA
d_gene: NA
CDR3nt: TGTGCCAGCAGTTTATTAGGGCTCAATGAGCAGTTCTTC
CDR3aa: CASSLLGLNEQFF

len: 13
v_gene: TRBV5-5
j_gene: TRBJ1-5
abundance: NA
d_gene: NA
CDR3nt: TGTGCCAGCAGCATTGGAGATGATCAGCCCCAGCATTTT
CDR3aa: CASSIGDDQPQHF

len: 16
v_gene: TRBV7-8
j_gene: TRBJ2-6
abundance: many
d_gene: TRBD1
CDR3nt: TGTGCCAGCAGCTTGACAGGGCTCTCTGGGGCCAACGTCCTGACTTTC
CDR3aa: CASSLTGLSGANVLTF

len: 18
v_gene: TRBV19
j_gene: TRBJ2-1
abundance: NA
d_gene: TRBD2
CDR3nt: TGTGCCAGTAGCGTGGGACTAGCGGGAGCCCAGTCTCACAATGAGCAGTTCTTC
CDR3aa: CASSVGLAGAQSHNEQFF

len: 14
v_gene: TRBV11-1
j_gene: TRBJ1-6
abundance: few
d_gene: TRBD1
CDR3nt: TGTGCCAGCAGCTGGGACAGTGGTAATTCACCCCTCCACTTT
CDR3aa: CASSWDSGNSPLHF

len: 13
v_gene: TRBV7-6
j_gene: TRBJ1-4
abundance: NA
d_gene: NA
CDR3nt: TGTGCCAGCAGTCGGGGCCGAGAAGAAAAACTGTTTTTT
CDR3aa: CASSRGREEKLFF

len: 13
v_gene: TRBV7-2
j_gene: TRBJ2-2
abundance: many
d_gene: NA
CDR3nt: TGTGCCAGCAGGGGAAGGGGACCCGGGGAGCTGTTTTTT
CDR3aa: CASRGRGPGELFF